The TCR beta chain described here comes from a study of T-cell memory formation after mild COVID-19 (dated by TCRdb to about 2021). Turning to the overall study: TCR sequence clusters from the two donors were largely donor specific. In a couple of donors, T-cell clones that expanded and contracted after mild COVID-19 were tracked by sequencing TCRalpha and TCRbeta repertoires over time. The cohort comprised two young, previously healthy adult volunteers, one female and one male.

PBMCs were isolated by Ficoll-Paque density gradient centrifugation. Broad study findings and their caveats: Some responding clones were detected in pre-infection memory, which suggested that pre-existing cross-reactive memory T cells had joined the SARS-CoV-2 response. Contracting CD4+ clones appeared mostly in the CM and EM memory subsets, whereas CD8+ clones were enriched in EMRA. Clones that contracted from day 15 to 85 showed balanced CD4/CD8 phenotypes, whereas a second wave of clones that expanded from day 15 to 37 leaned towards CD4+. The second-wave clones that peaked on day 37 were not confirmed to be SARS-CoV-2 specific. Only two mild cases were covered in the study, and larger cohorts including severe cases with pre-infection samples were considered necessary.

This clonotype was seen repeatedly, ten times or more. Its antigen target is currently unknown. Base qualities are not provided; no much larger clone lies one nucleotide away. Trimming leaves V shorter by 4 bases and J shorter by 0 bases, with the junction holding 7 bases beyond the gene matches. The CDR3 measures 16 amino acids from cysteine to phenylalanine. Only CDR3 DNA remains: 48 bases, in frame from the first base. The germline V gene encodes CDR1 SGHRS and CDR2 YFSETQ. Sequencing instrument: Illumina NovaSeq 6000. TCRalpha and TCRbeta cDNA libraries were built by 5'RACE with constant-segment primers, adding sample barcodes and unique molecular identifiers. Trizol reagent was used to extract RNA from every sample. Library amplification was performed in two PCR steps, and a second sample barcode and Illumina TruSeq adapters were introduced in the second step. Libraries were sequenced on an Illumina NovaSeq with 2 x 150 bp paired-end reads. Turning to the authors' computational methods: The reads were demultiplexed and collapsed into UMI-guided consensus sequences using migec v1.2.7. Using mixcr v2.1.11, UMI consensuses were aligned to TRA and TRB V and J templates and then assembled into clonotypes. Expanded or contracted clonotypes were those called significant by both edgeR and NoisET, with noise models trained on biological replicates. For edgeR calls, a false discovery rate-adjusted p below 0.01 and a log2 fold-change threshold of 1 were applied. As an exploratory analysis of dynamics, max-normalized trajectories of the 1000 most abundant clonotypes were examined by PCA with hierarchical clustering. Separately sequenced CD4+ and CD8+ repertoires were used to assign a CD4 or CD8 phenotype to each responding clone. TCRdb reprocessed the public reads (quality trimming at Q25 with fastp, clone calling with MiXCR) and kept in-frame beta chains. Duplicate CDR3 protein sequences are folded into a single record with the most common DNA and genes. TCRdb assigned the V and J calls; the authors' analysis was not used. The sample includes around 510,000 distinct CDR3 sequences, with about 20% observed a single time. The ten largest clones represent around 7.7% of the sample.

Sequenced: PBMCs or a T cell subset sorted from them (not recorded which). This receptor chain uses TRBV5-1 and TRBJ1-1, and 9 junctional nucleotides match TRBD1. The TCR sequence derives from an adult woman who had mild COVID-19 (a few samples of this study predate the infection). The sample titles of this study are shuffled in the database, so cell type and time point are left out; the donor was told from shared clones. For the CDR3, the sequence is CASSPTGGGLNTEAFF. The DNA reads as follows: TGCGCCAGCAGCCCGACAGGGGGTGGCCTGAACACTGAAGCTTTCTTT.